This T cell receptor (beta chain) was profiled in a study of CD8 T cells in Susac syndrome. With random hexamers, reverse transcription was performed on about 0.5 to 1 ug of RNA. With immunoSEQ multiplex PCR, TCR beta CDR3 was amplified across 54 Vbeta and 13 Jbeta. TCRdb recomputed calls from the immunoSEQ multiplex PCR reads with MiXCR, one row per CDR3 protein. The table records some 130,000 distinct CDR3 sequences, around 94% of them present only once. This CDR3 comprises 13 residues. Germline CDR1 is SQVTM and CDR2 is ANQGSEA. Trimming stripped 6 bases from V and 4 bases from J, with 12 bases between. CD8+ and CD4+ T cells from blood underwent TCR beta sequencing.

The rearrangement uses TRBV29-1 and TRBJ1-4; D is ambiguous. The sequence was obtained from a human donor with multiple sclerosis. What was sequenced was CD4+ T cells from PBMCs. The CDR3 nucleotides are TGCAGCGTGGCCGCACAGAGTAATGAAAAACTGTTTTTT. This sequence encodes CSVAAQSNEKLFF.